This TCR beta chain came from a study of T-cell memory formation after mild COVID-19. Across the study: TCR clusters were mostly confined to one donor each. Whole-study results and caveats: For contracting clones, CD4+ ones sat mainly in CM and EM, CD8+ in EMRA. Some clones that responded turned up in pre-infection memory, which suggests that cross-reactive memory joined in. Whereas later expanders leaned CD4+, clones contracting day 15 to 85 showed a balanced CD4/CD8 makeup.

Comment on this clonotype: No antigen is known for it.

V lost 5 bases and J 0 bases, leaving 8 bases between the germline ends. The CDR3 has 14 residues. MiXCR was run by TCRdb on the 5' RACE reads, yielding one entry per CDR3 protein. In the table there are 390,000 or so distinct CDR3 sequences, roughly 15% of which are singletons. The chain combines TRBV12-3 or TRBV12-4 with TRBJ1-5; a weak D match, TRBD1 (5 bases). Source material: PBMCs or a T cell subset sorted from them (not recorded which). The sequence came from a man aged 18 to 30 who had mild COVID-19 (a few samples of this study predate the infection). Cell type and time point are not known. The CDR3 DNA is TGTGCCAGCAGTCCGACAGTTAGCAATCAGCCCCAGCATTTT. It is translated as CASSPTVSNQPQHF.